The T cell receptor (beta chain) under discussion was sequenced for a study of vaccination and CD4 T cells after COVID-19. The wider study: A CEFX pool, an HIV-1 Nef pool, or else no peptide went into the control cultures.

Sequencing of cultured CD4+ T cell DNA used the Oncomine TCR Beta short-read assay. A single record per CDR3 protein comes from TCRdb applying MiXCR to the PCR reads. The table records about 4,000 distinct CDR3 sequences, around 20% of them present only once. The sample's treatment: approximately nine-day PBMC culture with coronavirus spike peptide pools or control peptides (ViraFEST assay). CDR3 length: 14 amino acids. This clonotype was recorded a few times. Its antigen is unidentified. This receptor was obtained from a human donor who had recovered from COVID-19. Sequences were obtained from CD4+ T cells from blood, cultured in vitro. The chain recombines TRBV21-1 with TRBJ2-7; the D segment call TRBD1 is taken from the table without a DNA check. TRBV21-1 is shown as a pseudogene. The CDR3 sequence: CASSSDSNCYEQYF. CDR3 coding DNA: TGTGCCAGCAGCAGCGACAGTAACTGCTACGAGCAGTACTTC.